This T cell receptor beta chain was retrieved from a study of blood T cell repertoires in COVID-19 (dated by TCRdb to the early 2020s). General notes on the study: Collaborator samples came from the United States, Italy and Spain and covered acute and convalescent phases of COVID-19. Nearly every sample came with metadata listing a de-identified subject ID, COVID-19 status, age in years and sex. The samples were drawn from two sources: the first 160 participants of the ongoing ImmuneRACE study, and over 950 subjects contributed by 6 global collaborators. The repertoires were released in a freely available public database meant as a resource for research on the immune response to SARS-CoV-2. The material from the prospective study consisted of cDNA or gDNA derived from T cells, B-cell-depleted T cells, or PBMCs. Where available, HLA class I and class II types were taken from metadata supplied by the sample provider and were not determined by assay-based typing. Subjects who had been exposed to COVID-19, were actively infected with it, or had recovered from it provided the deeply sampled blood TCRbeta repertoires that made up the dataset. The study at large found these results: Clinical and demographic metadata were provided uncurated, with the amount varying by source and participant.

For this clone: No antigen is known for it. Qualities for individual bases were not recorded, and no much larger clone is one base off.

TCRbeta CDR3 regions were amplified from genomic DNA using the immunoSEQ Assay, a bias-controlled multiplex PCR. The study's processing was this. Within the assay, amplification of reference gene primers was used to estimate how many nucleated cells each sample contained. Sequence reads were collapsed and filtered to measure the absolute abundance of every unique TCRbeta CDR3 rearrangement. For each sample, productive Simpson clonality was calculated as the square root of Simpson's diversity index across productive rearrangements. TCRdb provides this immuneACCESS table in a form limited to in-frame rearrangements. Some clones are lacking; in checked studies, under half of them reflect an unresolved V gene, and why the rest are absent is not known. V and J calls and clone size are given by that table; D and trimming were obtained from the DNA. For this sample the table gives roughly 250,000 clones, of which around four fifths were detected only once. Around 6.5% of the sample is held by the ten biggest clonotypes.

Sequences SGHRS (CDR1) and YFSETQ (CDR2) are obtained from the germline V gene. From the cysteine through the phenylalanine, the CDR3 covers 15 amino acids. The CDR3 DNA has 45 bases and is translated from base 1. Here V drops 4 bases and J drops 0 bases, and the junction holds 3 bases not matched to any gene. Each collaborating institution followed its own protocols to collect whole blood in K2EDTA tubes. For TCRbeta analysis, collaborators shipped samples in one of three forms: frozen whole blood, isolated PBMCs, or DNA extracted from either of those sample types. The TCR originated in a woman aged 55-69 years with active or convalescent COVID-19. Material for sequencing was peripheral blood. This receptor chain uses TRBV5-1 and TRBJ1-1, and 10 junctional nucleotides match TRBD1. This receptor carries the CDR3 CASSAGQGMNTEAFF. The DNA sequence reads TGCGCCAGCAGCGCGGGACAGGGGATGAACACTGAAGCTTTCTTT. Supplemented by the reference TRBV5-1 and TRBJ1-1 proteins around the CDR3, the complete variable domain is KAGVTQTPRYLIKTRGQQVTLSCSPISGHRSVSWYQQTPGQGLQFLFEYFSETQRNKGNFPGRFSGRQFSNSRSEMNVSTLELGDSALYLCASSAGQGMNTEAFFGQGTRLTVV.